A selection of T cell receptor beta chains follows, all from one sample in a study of T cells in Graves' hyperthyroidism and ophthalmopathy. TCRdb re-called the multiplex PCR reads with MiXCR, one entry per CDR3 protein. The sample yields some 650,000 distinct CDR3 sequences, roughly 16% seen once. Sequenced: blood. Every receptor here comes from a woman aged 40 to 55 with Graves' ophthalmopathy. The conserved cysteine and the conserved F or W are not part of the CDR3 here. The D gene is left open where the match is weak.

V gene	J gene	D gene	CDR3 protein
TRBV27	TRBJ1-1	TRBD1	ASSLSTGASEAF
TRBV19	TRBJ1-2	-	ASSIRTATQYGYT
TRBV5-1	TRBJ2-7	TRBD1	ASSLGSNRGATYEQY
TRBV27	TRBJ1-1	-	ASSLIGGYEAF
TRBV11-2	TRBJ1-1	-	ASSLGRTEAF
TRBV2	TRBJ2-2	-	ASRTGTYTGELF
TRBV20-1	TRBJ2-1	-	SASLSGERPSHNEQF
TRBV12-3/TRBV12-4	TRBJ2-6	-	ASFRDISSGANVLT
TRBV2	TRBJ2-1	TRBD2	ASRWGLAGEYNEQF
TRBV28	TRBJ2-7	-	ASSFIGPNSHSIYEQY
TRBV5-1	TRBJ1-1	TRBD1	ASSGQGLTEAF
TRBV27	TRBJ2-7	TRBD1	ASSRPGQGMYEQY
TRBV28	TRBJ1-1	-	ASSFLPPVVEAF
TRBV7-9	TRBJ2-6	-	ASSSVGAGANVLT
TRBV28	TRBJ2-7	-	ASSLGGESAEQY
TRBV20-1	TRBJ2-3	-	SANERTHTDTQY
TRBV11-2	TRBJ1-2	TRBD1	ASSSTGLGYT
TRBV24-1	TRBJ2-7	TRBD2	ATSVKRELPTYEQY
TRBV20-1	TRBJ2-7	-	SARTTPASLAVTYEQY
TRBV5-1	TRBJ1-6	-	ASSFHTSSYNSPLH
TRBV12-3/TRBV12-4	TRBJ1-2	-	ASSRHGGPSPTGYT
TRBV5-5	TRBJ2-5	TRBD1	ASSPAFGTGRQETQY
TRBV6-1	TRBJ1-2	-	ASATGELFYGYT
TRBV5-1	TRBJ2-3	TRBD1	ASSWTGGGTQY
TRBV7-2	TRBJ2-3	TRBD2	ASRPTSVWVTDTQY